Each of the 22 T cell receptor beta chains below was sequenced from the same sample in a study of blood T cell repertoires in COVID-19. TCRdb keeps only in-frame clones here, not all; method: immunoSEQ multiplex PCR. In the table there are under 60,000 clones, 70% to 85% of which are singletons. Sequencing used peripheral blood. The receptor source for this set is a man between 65 and 80 years old with acute or convalescent COVID-19.

The chain uses TRBV6-2 or TRBV6-3 and TRBJ2-1; 7 nucleotides agree with TRBD1. CDR3 size: 15 residues. Germline CDR1 reads MNHEY; CDR2 reads SVGEGT. The V segment lost 2 bases and the J segment 6 bases; nucleotides outside the gene matches: 7. The CDR3 coding sequence is TGTGCCAGCAGTTACCGGGACAGAGGTCTCAATGAGCAGTTCTTC. Encoded protein: CASSYRDRGLNEQFF.

This clone appeared a single time. The chain uses TRBV2 and TRBJ2-3; perhaps TRBD2 as D (5 bases). From germline, CDR1 is SNHLY and CDR2 FYNNEI. V dropped 8 bases and J dropped 2 bases, with 11 bases sitting between them. This CDR3 is 13 amino acids long. CDR3 sequence (DNA): TGTGCCAGCGGACTCCAGTTCACAGATACGCAGTATTTT. The encoded protein is CASGLQFTDTQYF.

The rearrangement links TRBV7-3 to TRBJ1-1; the D gene is possibly TRBD1 (5 bases). V lost 2 bases to trimming and J lost 1 base, with 14 bases between them. The CDR3 contains 16 residues. Germline CDR1 and CDR2: SGHTA and FQGTGA. The CDR3 DNA reads as TGTGCCAGCAGCTTACGGGGGTCAGGCAAGAACACTGAAGCTTTCTTT. Its translation: CASSLRGSGKNTEAFF.

The CDR3 reads CASSGATGRRTEAFF. CDR3 nucleotides: TGTGCCAGCAGCGGAGCGACAGGGCGGCGTACTGAAGCTTTCTTT. The chain links TRBV9 to TRBJ1-1; 7 nucleotides match TRBD1. The CDR3 spans 15 residues. V was clipped by 3 bases and J by 5 bases; unmatched bases: 10. The germline CDR1 and CDR2 sequences are SGDLS and YYNGEE.

The chain couples TRBV18 to TRBJ1-1; D is ambiguous. Trimming stripped 1 base from V and 6 bases from J, with 12 bases between. This CDR3 is 14 amino acids long. Per the germline V gene, CDR1 is KGHSH and CDR2 is LQKENI. The CDR3 nucleotides read TGTGCCAGCTCACCACGTGTACAGAGGGCTGAAGCTTTCTTT. It codes for CASSPRVQRAEAFF. The full variable domain, completed using reference TRBV18 and TRBJ1-1, is NAGVMQNPRHLVRRRGQEARLRCSPMKGHSHVYWYRQLPEEGLKFMVYLQKENIIDESGMPKERFSAEFPKEGPSILRIQQVVRGDSAAYFCASSPRVQRAEAFFGQGTRLTVV.

The J gene is TRBJ1-5, the V gene TRBV2, with 7 bases identical to TRBD1. The V gene's germline CDR1 is SNHLY and CDR2 FYNNEI. The CDR3 totals 14 residues. J lost 6 bases, V lost 0 bases, and 2 bases had no gene match. The CDR3 DNA is TGTGCCAGCAGTGAAGCGCGACAGGGTCAGCCCCAGCATTTT. It translates to CASSEARQGQPQHF.

This clone has a single count. The genes are TRBV2 and TRBJ1-6; D call uncertain. Trimming removed 7 bases from V and 1 base from J, with 8 bases in between. CDR1 and CDR2 (germline): SNHLY, FYNNEI. CDR3 size: 14 residues. CDR3 DNA sequence: TGTGCCAGCAACCGGGAGTCCTATAATTCACCCCTCCACTTT. This translates into CASNRESYNSPLHF.

The chain employs TRBV5-6 and TRBJ1-1; the D gene is possibly TRBD1 (5 bases). The germline V and J ends were trimmed by 4 bases and 0 bases, with 7 bases remaining between them. The CDR3 loop spans 13 amino acids. Germline V gives CDR1 SGHDT, CDR2 YYEEEE. The CDR3: CASSAGVNTEAFF. As DNA, the CDR3 is TGTGCCAGCAGCGCGGGGGTGAACACTGAAGCTTTCTTT.

The DNA of the CDR3 is TGCGCCAGCAGCCCGAGGCAGGGGGAGTACGAGCAGTACTTC. Translated, it gives CASSPRQGEYEQYF. The V and J genes are TRBV5-1 and TRBJ2-7; 7 bases are shared with TRBD1. CDR1 and CDR2 from the germline V gene are SGHRS and YFSETQ. This CDR3 region has 14 residues. Trimming cost V 4 bases and J 4 bases; bases outside gene matches: 8.

This chain connects TRBV28 to TRBJ2-3; D not resolved. The CDR3 has 15 amino acids. Trimming shortened V by 5 bases and J by 1 base, and 13 bases separated the two germline ends. Looked up from germline, CDR1 is MDHEN and CDR2 is SYDVKM. The CDR3 DNA reads TGTGCCAGCAGTCCCCCCCTAGATGGCACAGATACGCAGTATTTT. This translates into CASSPPLDGTDTQYF.

J is TRBJ1-1 and V is TRBV19; D is uncertain. Germline V gene data show CDR1 as LNHDA and CDR2 as SQIVND (reference sequence). This CDR3 spans 13 amino acids. Between the trimmed V and J ends, which lost 6 bases and 0 bases, there was a span of 8 bases. Here the CDR3 DNA reads TGTGCCAGTAGCTGGCAGATGAACACTGAAGCTTTCTTT. It translates to CASSWQMNTEAFF.

This chain links TRBV28 with TRBJ2-7, with 10 bases that match TRBD1. Germline V CDR1 and CDR2: MDHEN, SYDVKM. Losses at the gene ends were 6 bases for V and 6 bases for J; bases not matched to a gene: 11. There are 15 residues in the CDR3. The CDR3 loop is CASRLTGGTRGEQYF. The CDR3 region has the DNA TGTGCCAGCAGACTGACAGGGGGCACGCGTGGCGAGCAGTACTTC.

This clone appeared once. One end of the junction varies from germline; a read error may be responsible. The genes are TRBV7-7 and TRBJ2-5, with no clear D. CDR3 size: 15 residues. Germline loops: CDR1 SSHAT, CDR2 FNYEAQ (reference sequence). CDR3 amino acids: CASSYGLAEQETQYF. CDR3 bases: TGTGCTAGCAGCTATGGCTTAGCAGAACAAGAGACCCAGTACTTC.

The chain couples TRBV15 to TRBJ2-3; D possibly corresponds to TRBD2 (6 bases). Germline CDR1 and CDR2: LNHNV and YYDKDF (reference sequence). CDR3 size: 14 residues. V lost 3 bases, J lost 1 base, and 8 bases lay in between. CDR3 protein: CATSRGEGTDTQYF. CDR3 coding DNA: TGTGCCACCAGCAGGGGGGAGGGCACAGATACGCAGTATTTT.

The rearrangement joins TRBV19 to TRBJ2-7; 7 nucleotides align to TRBD1. The length of the CDR3 is 13 residues. CDR1 LNHDA and CDR2 SQIVND come from the germline V gene (reference sequence). J gave up 4 bases and V 10 bases, and 10 bases lay outside the gene matches. The CDR3 spells CATQQGNVYEQYF. DNA of the CDR3: TGTGCCACCCAACAGGGGAATGTGTACGAGCAGTACTTC.

This rearrangement joins TRBV6-2 or TRBV6-3 to TRBJ2-5; D is uncertain. The CDR3 is 13 amino acids. V was shortened by 2 bases and J by 4 bases, with 8 bases between the two germline ends. The germline gives CDR1 MNHEY, CDR2 SVGEGT. This CDR3 is CASSYASRETQYF. The CDR3 DNA reads TGTGCCAGCAGTTACGCGTCTCGAGAGACCCAGTACTTC.

V and J are TRBV18 and TRBJ2-5; D may be TRBD1 (6 bases). The V end was cut by 6 bases, the J end by 1 base, with 15 bases between. CDR1 KGHSH and CDR2 LQKENI come from the germline V gene. CDR3 size: 15 residues. The CDR3 DNA sequence: TGTGCCAGCTCTGGGGGCCCATTGGCCCAAGAGACCCAGTACTTC. Encoded protein: CASSGGPLAQETQYF.

The chain combines TRBV4-3 with TRBJ2-5, with a possible D match to TRBD2 (7 bases). V was pared by 4 bases and J by 4 bases, with 16 bases between. This CDR3 is built from 15 residues. The germline V gene has CDR1 LGHNA and CDR2 YSLEER. This CDR3 is CASSLRGGGGETQYF. The DNA of the CDR3 is TGCGCCAGCAGCCTCAGGGGCGGGGGTGGAGAGACCCAGTACTTC.

The chain couples TRBV14 to TRBJ2-5; 9 bases agree with TRBD2. Germline CDR1 reads SGHDN; CDR2 reads FVKESK. V lost 3 bases and J lost 1; bases outside the gene matches: 3. The CDR3 is 15 amino acids. CDR3 in amino acids: CASSQRREGQETQYF. The CDR3 DNA reads TGTGCCAGCAGCCAGAGGCGGGAGGGCCAAGAGACCCAGTACTTC.

The gene calls are TRBV19 and TRBJ2-7; a possible D gene is TRBD1 (5 bases). In germline, CDR1 is LNHDA, CDR2 SQIVND (reference sequence). Trimming took off 4 bases at V and 6 bases at J, with 13 bases between the two ends. CDR3 length: 13 residues. The CDR3 here is CASSTQAIGEQYF. Written as DNA, the CDR3 is TGTGCCAGTAGTACACAGGCTATTGGCGAGCAGTACTTC.

The CDR3 nucleotides are TGTGCCAGCAGCCCCCAGGGACTAGCGGGAAACGATATCCGGAAAAACATTCAGTACTTC. It encodes CASSPQGLAGNDIRKNIQYF. The V call is TRBV11-3, the J call TRBJ2-4, with 13 bases identical to TRBD2. Trimming took 5 bases from V and 4 from J; bases not matched to a gene: 17. The CDR3 extends over 20 amino acids. CDR1 and CDR2 (germline): SGHNT, YENEEA.

This clone has just one count. The chain has TRBV11-3 and TRBJ2-2, with a possible D match to TRBD2 (5 bases). The CDR3 length is 14 residues. Germline assignment: CDR1 SGHNT and CDR2 YENEEA. Trimming took off 3 bases at V and 4 bases at J, with 9 bases between the two ends. Here the CDR3 DNA reads TGTGCCAGCAGCTTGGGGAGAGGCACCGGGGAGCTGTTTTTT. Amino acid sequence: CASSLGRGTGELFF.